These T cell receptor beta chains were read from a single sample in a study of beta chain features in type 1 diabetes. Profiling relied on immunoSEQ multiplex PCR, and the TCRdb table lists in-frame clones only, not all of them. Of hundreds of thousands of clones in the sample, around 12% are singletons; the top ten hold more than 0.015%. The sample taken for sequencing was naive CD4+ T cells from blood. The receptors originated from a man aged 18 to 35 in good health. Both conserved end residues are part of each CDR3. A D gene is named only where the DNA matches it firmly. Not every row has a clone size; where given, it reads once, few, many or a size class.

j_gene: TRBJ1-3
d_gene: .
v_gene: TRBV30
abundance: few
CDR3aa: CAWSTPRSSGNTIYF
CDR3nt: TGTGCCTGGAGTACACCTAGAAGCTCTGGAAACACCATATATTTT

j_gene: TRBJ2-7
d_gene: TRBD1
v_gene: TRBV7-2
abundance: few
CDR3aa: CASSLGDSYEQYF
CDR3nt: TGTGCCAGCAGCTTGGGGGACAGTTACGAGCAGTACTTC

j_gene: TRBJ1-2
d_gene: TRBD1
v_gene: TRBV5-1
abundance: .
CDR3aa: CASSKGQNYGYTF
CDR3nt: TGCGCCAGCAGCAAGGGACAGAACTATGGCTACACCTTC

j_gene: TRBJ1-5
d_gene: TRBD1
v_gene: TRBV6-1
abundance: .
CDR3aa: CASSPTGVSNQPQHF
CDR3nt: TGTGCCAGCAGTCCCACAGGGGTGAGCAATCAGCCCCAGCATTTT

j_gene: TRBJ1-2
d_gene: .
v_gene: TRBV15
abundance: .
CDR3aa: CATSRGGLGYTF
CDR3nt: TGTGCCACCAGCAGAGGAGGGCTTGGCTACACCTTC

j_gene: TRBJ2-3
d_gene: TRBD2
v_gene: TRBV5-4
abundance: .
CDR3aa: CASRPGLAGGLRTDTQYF
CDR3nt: TGTGCCAGCAGACCCGGACTAGCGGGGGGCCTTCGCACAGATACGCAGTATTTT

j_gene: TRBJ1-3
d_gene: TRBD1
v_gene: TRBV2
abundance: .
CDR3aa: CASSDDRGTSGNTIYF
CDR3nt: TGTGCCAGCAGTGATGACAGGGGGACCTCTGGAAACACCATATATTTT

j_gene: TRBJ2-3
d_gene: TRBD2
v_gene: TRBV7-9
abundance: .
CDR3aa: CASSTSGGDADTQYF
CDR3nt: TGTGCCAGCAGCACTAGCGGGGGGGACGCAGATACGCAGTATTTT

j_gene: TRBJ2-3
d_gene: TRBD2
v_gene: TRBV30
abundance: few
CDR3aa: CAGPGASGEPDTQYF
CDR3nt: TGTGCCGGACCTGGGGCTAGCGGGGAGCCAGATACGCAGTATTTT

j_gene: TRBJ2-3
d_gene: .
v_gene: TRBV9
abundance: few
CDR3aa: CASSVGVRGTDTQYF
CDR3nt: TGTGCCAGCAGCGTAGGAGTCCGTGGCACAGATACGCAGTATTTT

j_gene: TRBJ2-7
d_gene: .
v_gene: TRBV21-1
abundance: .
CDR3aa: CASSTPGLAEQYRTYEQYF
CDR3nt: TGTGCCAGCAGCACACCGGGACTAGCGGAGCAATACCGAACCTACGAGCAGTACTTC

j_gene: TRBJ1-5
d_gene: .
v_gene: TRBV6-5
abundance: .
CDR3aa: CASSSGYSNQPQHF
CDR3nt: TGTGCCAGCAGTTCAGGGTATAGCAATCAGCCCCAGCATTTT

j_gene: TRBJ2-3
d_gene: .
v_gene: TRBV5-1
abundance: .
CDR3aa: CASSLERNTDTQYF
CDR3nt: TGCGCCAGCAGCTTGGAGAGAAACACAGATACGCAGTATTTT